This T cell receptor (beta chain) was documented in a study of T cells in Graves' hyperthyroidism and ophthalmopathy. On the study more broadly: Staff took peripheral blood when the initial diagnosis was made, before any treatment began.

Amplification of TCR beta CDR3 regions was performed using RNA transcripts as template. TCR CDR3 regions were first amplified by RT-PCR with HTBI primers. TCRdb re-analysed the multiplex PCR reads in MiXCR, keeping a single row per CDR3 protein. Seen here are about 760,000 distinct CDR3 sequences, just over 35% observed once, and the top ten hold 31%. This CDR3 contains 15 residues. Trimming removed 1 base from V and 4 bases from J, with 14 bases in between. Germline CDR1 reads DFQATT; CDR2 reads SNEGSKA (reference sequence). This clonotype was detected many times. Clinicians diagnosed patients from clinical symptoms, serum thyroxine and TRAb, thyroid ultrasound and orbital computed tomography.

V and J are TRBV20-1 and TRBJ1-5; D unclear. Material: blood. This TCR was sampled from a middle-aged woman with Graves' hyperthyroidism. The CDR3: CSARAGPGRNQPQHF. In DNA form, the CDR3 reads TGCAGTGCTAGAGCGGGTCCGGGGAGGAATCAGCCCCAGCATTTT.